This TCR beta chain was recorded in a study of blood T cells in healthy people across ages. A second about 7 to 12 cycle PCR used barcoded and J-beta primers. TCRdb used MiXCR to reprocess the 5' RACE reads, holding one entry per CDR3 protein. Of about 570,000 distinct CDR3 sequences in the sample, roughly 28% were seen once. For this clonotype: The antigen is undetermined.

The study's findings and limits: Across the age range, TCR beta diversity per million T cells fell in a roughly linear way. A conclusive naive versus antigen-experienced comparison was prevented by the unsorted PBMCs. Comparison with aged donors showed that long-lived donors had more naive CD4+ cells and higher diversity.

V trimming: 4 bases; J trimming: 6 bases; junction bases outside the gene matches: 3. CDR1 and CDR2 (germline): SGHNT, YYREEE (reference sequence). The CDR3 consists of 12 residues. The clonotype comes from a woman aged 65 to 85 in good health. Material for sequencing was blood. This chain connects TRBV5-4 to TRBJ1-2; 7 bases are a match to TRBD1. The CDR3 DNA reads as TGTGCCAGCAGCCGCGGACAGGATGGCTACACCTTC. Its protein product is CASSRGQDGYTF.